These 6 T cell receptor beta chains originate from one sample sequenced in a study of cytomegalovirus exposure and HLA in healthy donors. The PCR made use of 60 Vbeta and 13 Jbeta primers. Libraries were prepared by immunoSEQ multiplex PCR; TCRdb keeps only in-frame clonotypes and omits some of them. Of 190,000 or so clones in the sample, roughly 87% are singletons; the top ten hold 1.6%. Material for sequencing was PBMCs. The receptor source for this set is a man aged 50 or older in good health and CMV-seronegative.

Only one count was recorded for this clone. This rearrangement joins TRBV28 to TRBJ2-7; 10 positions match TRBD1. Germline loops: CDR1 MDHEN, CDR2 SYDVKM. Trimming took 5 bases from V and 4 from J; bases not matched to a gene: 8. CDR3 length equals 15 residues. The CDR3 DNA reads TGTGCCAGCAGTCGTCCCGGGACAGGGGATTACGAGCAGTACTTC. The encoded protein is CASSRPGTGDYEQYF.

The chain carries TRBV19 and TRBJ1-1; D possibly corresponds to TRBD1 (5 bases). Germline lookup yields CDR1 LNHDA and CDR2 SQIVND (reference sequence). CDR3 size: 15 residues. Trimming left V 4 bases short and J 2 bases short, with 14 bases between. The CDR3 bases are TGTGCCAGTAGTAAAGACAGATCCATTAACACTGAAGCTTTCTTT. Protein sequence: CASSKDRSINTEAFF.

V usage is TRBV5-1 and J usage is TRBJ2-7, with D perhaps matching TRBD2 (5 bases). The CDR3 contains 15 residues. Germline V lookup: CDR1 SGHRS, CDR2 YFSETQ. V lost 4 bases and J 3 bases, leaving 17 bases between the germline ends. CDR3 nucleotide sequence: TGCGCCAGCAGCGGGAGAAGGGCGAGGGACTACGAGCAGTACTTC. Residues: CASSGRRARDYEQYF.

This clone was seen more than once but under ten times. The chain couples TRBV28 to TRBJ2-1, with 7 positions matching TRBD2. From germline, CDR1 is MDHEN and CDR2 SYDVKM. There are 17 residues in the CDR3. The ends lost 10 bases at V and 1 base at J; junction bases unmatched: 16. The CDR3 nucleotides read TGTGCCACCACGGAAAGCGGGACCCCGGCATCCTACAATGAGCAGTTCTTC. Translation: CATTESGTPASYNEQFF. Supplemented by reference TRBV28 and TRBJ2-1, the full variable domain reads DVKVTQSSRYLVKRTGEKVFLECVQDMDHENMFWYRQDPGLGLRLIYFSYDVKMKEKGDIPEGYSVSREKKERFSLILESASTNQTSMYLCATTESGTPASYNEQFFGPGTRLTVL.

The V and J genes are TRBV12-2 and TRBJ2-7; the table's D call of TRBD2 was not tested on the DNA. TRBV12-2 is marked as a pseudogene. The CDR3 consists of 19 residues. CDR3 loop: CASRLPYPRLAGTTYEQYF. CDR3 DNA sequence: TGTGCAAGTCGCTTACCATACCCCAGACTAGCGGGGACAACCTACGAGCAGTACTTC.

This clone has just a few counts. The chain couples TRBV6-1 to TRBJ1-5; D is ambiguous. In germline, CDR1 is MNHNS, CDR2 SASEGT. The CDR3 totals 14 residues. Between the trimmed V and J ends, which lost 0 bases and 5 bases, there was a span of 8 bases. The CDR3 nucleotides are TGTGCCAGCAGTGAAGCCTCGGACTATCAGCCCCAGCATTTT. Its translation: CASSEASDYQPQHF.